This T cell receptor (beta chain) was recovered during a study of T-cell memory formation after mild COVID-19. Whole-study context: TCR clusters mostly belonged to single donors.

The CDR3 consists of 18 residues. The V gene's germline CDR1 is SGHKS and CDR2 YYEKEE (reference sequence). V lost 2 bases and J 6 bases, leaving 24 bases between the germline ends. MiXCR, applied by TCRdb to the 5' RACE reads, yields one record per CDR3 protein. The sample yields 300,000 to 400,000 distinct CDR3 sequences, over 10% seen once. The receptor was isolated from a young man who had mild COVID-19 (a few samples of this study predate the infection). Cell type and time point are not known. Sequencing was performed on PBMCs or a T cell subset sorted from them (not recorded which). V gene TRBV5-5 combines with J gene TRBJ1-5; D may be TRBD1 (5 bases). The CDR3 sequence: CASSFTVGGGQDLQPQHF. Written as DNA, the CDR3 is TGTGCCAGCAGCTTCACTGTGGGGGGAGGGCAGGACCTTCAGCCCCAGCATTTT.